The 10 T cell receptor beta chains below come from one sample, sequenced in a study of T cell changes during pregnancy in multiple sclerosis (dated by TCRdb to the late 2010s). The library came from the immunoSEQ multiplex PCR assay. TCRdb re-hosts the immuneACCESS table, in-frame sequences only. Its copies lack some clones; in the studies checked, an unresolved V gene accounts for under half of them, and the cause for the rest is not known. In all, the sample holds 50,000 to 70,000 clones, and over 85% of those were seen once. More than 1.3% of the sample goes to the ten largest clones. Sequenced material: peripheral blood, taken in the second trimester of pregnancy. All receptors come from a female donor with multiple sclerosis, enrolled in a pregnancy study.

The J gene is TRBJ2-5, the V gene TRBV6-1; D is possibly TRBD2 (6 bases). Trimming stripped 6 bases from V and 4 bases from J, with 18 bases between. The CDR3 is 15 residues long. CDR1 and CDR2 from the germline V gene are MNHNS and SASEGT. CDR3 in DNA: TGTGCCAGCAGCTGGGCATCCGGGAGCGGAGAGACCCAGTACTTC. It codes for CASSWASGSGETQYF.

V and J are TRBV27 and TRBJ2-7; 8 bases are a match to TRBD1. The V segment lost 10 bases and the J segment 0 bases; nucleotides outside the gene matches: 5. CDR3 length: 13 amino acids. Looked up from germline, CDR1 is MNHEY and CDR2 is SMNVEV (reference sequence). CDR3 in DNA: TGTGCCACCCGACAGGGGTACTCCTACGAGCAGTACTTC. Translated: CATRQGYSYEQYF.

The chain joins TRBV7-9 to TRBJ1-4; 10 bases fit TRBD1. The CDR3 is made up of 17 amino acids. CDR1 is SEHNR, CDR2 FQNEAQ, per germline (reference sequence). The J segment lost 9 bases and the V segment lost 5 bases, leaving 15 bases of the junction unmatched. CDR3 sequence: CASSQGPGQGGLKKLFF. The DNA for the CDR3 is TGTGCCAGCAGCCAGGGCCCCGGACAGGGGGGCCTAAAAAAACTGTTTTTT.

CDR3 nucleotide sequence: TGTGCCAGCAGTTCCGCCGGGACAGGGTCTTTTGCTGCTGGAAACACCATATATTTT. The encoded protein is CASSSAGTGSFAAGNTIYF. This rearrangement joins TRBV5-5 to TRBJ1-3, with 9 nucleotides matching TRBD1. Germline assignment: CDR1 SGHKS and CDR2 YYEKEE (reference sequence). The length of the CDR3 is 19 residues. The J segment lost 2 bases and the V segment lost 5 bases, leaving 17 bases of the junction unmatched.

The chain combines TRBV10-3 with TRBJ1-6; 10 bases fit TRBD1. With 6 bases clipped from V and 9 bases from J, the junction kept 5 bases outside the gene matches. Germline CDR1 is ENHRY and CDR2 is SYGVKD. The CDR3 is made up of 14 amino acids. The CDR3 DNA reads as TGTGCCATCAGGGGACAGGGGTCGGGTTCACCCCTCCACTTT. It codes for CAIRGQGSGSPLHF.

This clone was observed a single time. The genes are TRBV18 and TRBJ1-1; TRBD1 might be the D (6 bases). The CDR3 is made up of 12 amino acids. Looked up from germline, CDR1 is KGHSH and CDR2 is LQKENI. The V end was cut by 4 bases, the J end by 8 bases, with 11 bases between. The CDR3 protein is CASSLQGSEAFF. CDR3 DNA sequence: TGTGCCAGCTCACTACAGGGATCCGAAGCTTTCTTT.

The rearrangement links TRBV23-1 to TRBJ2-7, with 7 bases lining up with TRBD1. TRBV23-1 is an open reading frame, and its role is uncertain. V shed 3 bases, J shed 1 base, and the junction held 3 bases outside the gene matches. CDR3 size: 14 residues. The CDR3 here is CASSHAGGSYEQYF. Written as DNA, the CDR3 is TGCGCCAGCAGTCACGCAGGGGGTTCCTACGAGCAGTACTTC.

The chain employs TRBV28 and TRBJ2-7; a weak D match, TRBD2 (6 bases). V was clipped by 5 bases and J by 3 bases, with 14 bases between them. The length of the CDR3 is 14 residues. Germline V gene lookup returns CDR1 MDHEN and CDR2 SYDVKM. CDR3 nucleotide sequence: TGTGCCAGCAGTCTCCCGGACGGGGGCTACGAGCAGTACTTC. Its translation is CASSLPDGGYEQYF.

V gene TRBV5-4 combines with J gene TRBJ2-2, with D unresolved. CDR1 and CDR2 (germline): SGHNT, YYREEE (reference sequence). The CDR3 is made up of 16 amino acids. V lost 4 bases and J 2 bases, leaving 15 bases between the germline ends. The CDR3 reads CASSPSRHRNTGELFF. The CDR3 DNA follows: TGTGCCAGCAGCCCTTCGCGACACCGAAACACCGGGGAGCTGTTTTTT. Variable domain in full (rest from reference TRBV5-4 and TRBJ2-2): ETGVTQSPTHLIKTRGQQVTLRCSSQSGHNTVSWYQQALGQGPQFIFQYYREEENGRGNFPPRFSGLQFPNYSSELNVNALELDDSALYLCASSPSRHRNTGELFFGEGSRLTVL.

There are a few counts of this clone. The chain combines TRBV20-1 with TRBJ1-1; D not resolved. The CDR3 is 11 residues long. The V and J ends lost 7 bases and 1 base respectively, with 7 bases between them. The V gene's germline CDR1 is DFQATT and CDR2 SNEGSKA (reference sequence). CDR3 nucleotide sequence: TGCAGTGTATCGGGGAACACTGAAGCTTTCTTT. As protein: CSVSGNTEAFF.